Following are 17 T cell receptor beta chains from one sample sequenced in a study of cytomegalovirus exposure and HLA in healthy donors (dated by TCRdb to between 2016 and 2019). Library preparation employed the immunoSEQ multiplex PCR assay. A mixture of 60 forward primers for TCR Vbeta segments and 13 reverse primers for TCR Jbeta segments was used in the multiplex PCR. This immuneACCESS table, as held by TCRdb, lists in-frame sequences with V and J called but not all clones. Of the missing ones, under half trace to an unresolved V gene in checked studies; the others have no known cause. The sample records about 190,000 clones, about nine tenths of which are singletons. The ten biggest clones cover less than 1.3% of the sample. The sequenced sample consisted of PBMCs. The receptors were gathered from a boy aged 2 to 10 in good health and CMV-seronegative.

The J gene is TRBJ2-3, the V gene TRBV6-4; 8 bases are shared with TRBD2. There are 16 residues in the CDR3. Germline CDR1 reads MRHNA; CDR2 reads SNTAGT. Trimming at V came to 2 bases and at J to 2 bases, leaving 6 bases not matched to a gene. Written as DNA, the CDR3 is TGTGCCAGCAGTGACGCGAGGCGGGGGGCCACAGATACGCAGTATTTT. Translation: CASSDARRGATDTQYF.

This clone was seen only once. The gene calls are TRBV9 and TRBJ2-2; TRBD2 is a possible D gene (5 bases). V was shortened by 1 base and J by 2 bases, with 9 bases between the two germline ends. Germline values: CDR1 SGDLS, CDR2 YYNGEE. CDR3 length: 15 residues. Here the CDR3 reads CASSVLALNTGELFF. The DNA of the CDR3 is TGTGCCAGCAGCGTACTAGCCCTAAACACCGGGGAGCTGTTTTTT.

This chain joins TRBV9 and TRBJ2-5, with TRBD2 as a possible D gene (6 bases). With the DNA end fitting TRBJ2-7 better, the J assignment may be wrong. The CDR3 extends over 15 amino acids. Looked up from germline, CDR1 is SGDLS and CDR2 is YYNGEE. CDR3 DNA sequence: TGTGCCAGCAGCGCCCTAGGGGCGGGACGTGCCGAGCAGTACTTC. Translating it yields CASSALGAGRAEQYF.

To note about this clone: The same CDR3 also results from other DNA sequences found in this sample. V is TRBV28 and J is TRBJ1-1, with 7 nucleotides matching TRBD1. The trim removed 5 bases at V and 2 bases at J, leaving 5 bases unmatched. CDR1 is MDHEN and CDR2 is SYDVKM in the germline V gene. The length of the CDR3 is 14 residues. The CDR3 DNA reads as TGTGCCAGCAGTACGCGGGACAGAAACACTGAAGCTTTCTTT. Translated, it gives CASSTRDRNTEAFF.

The chain is built from TRBV6-4 and TRBJ1-6, with TRBD1 as a possible D gene (5 bases). V was clipped by 5 bases and J by 5 bases, with 10 bases between them. The CDR3 is 14 residues long. Per germline, CDR1 MRHNA and CDR2 SNTAGT. The CDR3 is CASSPTGDNSPLHF. The DNA for the CDR3 is TGTGCCAGCAGTCCTACAGGAGATAATTCACCCCTCCACTTT.

V usage is TRBV6-1 and J usage is TRBJ1-2; D remains unclear. Germline V gene sequence: CDR1 MNHNS, CDR2 SASEGT. The CDR3 loop spans 13 amino acids. V was trimmed by 2 bases and J by 7 bases, leaving 11 bases between them. The CDR3: CASSERTMRGYTF. Here the CDR3 DNA reads TGTGCCAGCAGTGAAAGGACTATGCGTGGCTACACCTTC.

The rearrangement joins TRBV27 to TRBJ2-5; possibly TRBD1 for D (5 bases). Germline loops: CDR1 MNHEY, CDR2 SMNVEV (reference sequence). The germline V and J ends were trimmed by 0 bases and 14 bases, with 16 bases remaining between them. The CDR3 loop spans 13 amino acids. CDR3 nucleotides: TGTGCCAGCAGTTTATCGGGGCCGGCAGGGCATTACTTC. Its translation is CASSLSGPAGHYF.

This clone has just one count. The rearrangement joins TRBV5-1 to TRBJ1-3, with no clear D. V was shortened by 5 bases and J by 3 bases, with 12 bases between the two germline ends. Germline CDR1 is SGHRS and CDR2 is YFSETQ. The length of the CDR3 is 14 residues. Here the CDR3 DNA reads TGCGCCAGCAGAGAACAGTCAAATGGAAACACCATATATTTT. Protein: CASREQSNGNTIYF.

This chain joins TRBV6-5 and TRBJ2-7; no clear D gene. The CDR3 spans 12 residues. V lost 5 bases to trimming and J lost 6 bases, with 11 bases between them. Per the germline V gene, CDR1 is MNHEY and CDR2 is SVGAGI. CDR3 sequence (DNA): TGTGCCAGCAGTCCCACGGGTTTCGAGCAGTACTTC. Translating gives CASSPTGFEQYF.

This chain joins TRBV5-1 and TRBJ2-5, with 10 bases fitting TRBD1. This CDR3 has 15 amino acids. Germline values: CDR1 SGHRS, CDR2 YFSETQ. The ends lost 3 bases at V and 3 bases at J; junction bases unmatched: 5. CDR3 sequence: CASSSGQGIKETQYF. The CDR3 nucleotides read TGCGCCAGCAGCTCGGGACAGGGGATTAAAGAGACCCAGTACTTC.

The chain joins TRBV18 to TRBJ2-7; D perhaps matches TRBD1 (7 bases). Germline CDR1 is KGHSH and CDR2 is LQKENI. The V end was cut by 6 bases, the J end by 1 base, with 13 bases between. The CDR3 length is 14 residues. The CDR3 is CASSQGGRSYEQYF. The CDR3 DNA follows: TGTGCCAGCTCGCAGGGGGGCAGGTCCTACGAGCAGTACTTC. The variable domain in full, with the rest retrieved from reference TRBV18 and TRBJ2-7, is NAGVMQNPRHLVRRRGQEARLRCSPMKGHSHVYWYRQLPEEGLKFMVYLQKENIIDESGMPKERFSAEFPKEGPSILRIQQVVRGDSAAYFCASSQGGRSYEQYFGPGTRLTVT.

The chain is built from TRBV7-2 and TRBJ2-1; TRBD2 agrees at 8 bases. The germline CDR1 and CDR2 sequences are SGHTA and FQGNSA. The CDR3 covers 19 residues. V was clipped by 5 bases and J by 0 bases; unmatched bases: 15. The CDR3 DNA reads TGTGCCAGCAGCCGACAAACCGGGACGGCGGGGGGCTCCTACAATGAGCAGTTCTTC. Protein sequence: CASSRQTGTAGGSYNEQFF.

This clone was counted between two and nine times. The chain employs TRBV5-6 and TRBJ2-5; 7 nucleotides align to TRBD1. The CDR3 length is 13 residues. With 2 bases clipped from V and 4 bases from J, the junction kept 2 bases outside the gene matches. Germline CDR1 and CDR2: SGHDT and YYEEEE. Here the CDR3 DNA reads TGTGCCAGCAGCTTATACAGGGGAGAGACCCAGTACTTC. The encoded protein is CASSLYRGETQYF.

This clone appeared a single time. The chain couples TRBV28 to TRBJ2-5, with D possibly matching TRBD2 (6 bases). Trimming pared 7 bases from V and 9 bases from J, leaving 15 bases between. Germline V lookup: CDR1 MDHEN, CDR2 SYDVKM. The CDR3 consists of 12 residues. DNA for the CDR3: TGTGCCAGCACTGGCCCGGGCGGGGCCCAGTACTTC. It specifies CASTGPGGAQYF.

This chain connects TRBV4-1 to TRBJ1-2; D uncertain. V lost 0 bases and J lost 5, with 4 bases in between. Germline assignment: CDR1 MGHRA and CDR2 YSYEKL. The CDR3 is made up of 12 amino acids. The CDR3 sequence: CASSQDVYGYTF. In DNA, the CDR3 is TGCGCCAGCAGCCAAGACGTATATGGCTACACCTTC.

The V gene is TRBV27, the J gene TRBJ2-2; D may be TRBD2 (6 bases). With 6 bases removed from V and 5 bases from J, the gap between germline ends came to 16 bases. This CDR3 has 15 amino acids. CDR1 MNHEY and CDR2 SMNVEV come from the germline V gene (reference sequence). The CDR3 DNA follows: TGTGCCAGCAGCTTTGGGGACCGGGGGACCGGGGAGCTGTTTTTT. Translating gives CASSFGDRGTGELFF.

This chain uses TRBV9 with TRBJ2-2, with 9 bases fitting TRBD2. Germline V gene data show CDR1 as SGDLS and CDR2 as YYNGEE. The trim removed 4 bases at V and 5 bases at J, leaving 0 bases unmatched. The CDR3 runs 13 residues. CDR3 DNA sequence: TGTGCCAGCAGCAGCGGGGGGACCGGGGAGCTGTTTTTT. This sequence encodes CASSSGGTGELFF.